This T cell receptor (beta chain) was obtained from a study of blood T cell repertoires in COVID-19. Turning to the study itself: PBMCs, B-cell-depleted T cells, or T cells were the source of the cDNA or gDNA that made up the material.

CDR1 and CDR2 (germline): SGHTA, FQGTGA. The CDR3 has 13 amino acids. The V segment lost 7 bases and the J segment 4 bases; nucleotides outside the gene matches: 4. Repertoires were generated with immunoSEQ multiplex PCR, while TCRdb's copy carries only in-frame clones and drops some. The data show roughly 200,000 clones, with 75% to 80% seen just once and roughly 8.7% held by the top ten. This receptor was taken from a woman aged 50 to 60 with active or convalescent COVID-19. Sequenced sample: peripheral blood. The rearrangement uses TRBV7-3 and TRBJ1-1, with TRBD1 matching 9 bases. CDR3: CASKGQGSTEAFF. The DNA of the CDR3 is TGTGCCAGCAAGGGACAGGGAAGCACTGAAGCTTTCTTT.